Each of the 9 T cell receptor beta chains below was sequenced from the same sample in a study of blood T cell repertoires in COVID-19. Libraries were prepared by immunoSEQ multiplex PCR; TCRdb keeps only in-frame clonotypes and omits some of them. Here the sample spans 200,000 to 250,000 clones, 86% being singletons. The sample was peripheral blood. The receptors stem from a man aged 80 or over with acute or convalescent COVID-19.

This sequence joins TRBV6-2 or TRBV6-3 and TRBJ2-7; D is perhaps TRBD2 (6 bases). Germline CDR1 and CDR2: MNHEY and SVGEGT. Deletions cut 4 bases from V and 10 bases from J, with 11 bases between. This CDR3 has 11 amino acids. In DNA form, the CDR3 reads TGTGCCAGCAGTTCTCCGGGACTTCAGTACTTC. Translating gives CASSSPGLQYF.

The rearrangement joins TRBV2 to TRBJ1-3; D gene uncertain. Germline V gene data show CDR1 as SNHLY and CDR2 as FYNNEI. The ends were cut back, 4 bases at V and 4 bases at J, with 11 bases in the middle. The length of the CDR3 is 14 residues. CDR3 DNA: TGTGCCAGCAGTGTGGGCAGTACGGGAAACACCATATATTTT. Translating gives CASSVGSTGNTIYF.

This sequence joins TRBV6-5 and TRBJ2-3; 11 positions agree with TRBD2. This CDR3 is built from 16 residues. Germline loops: CDR1 MNHEY, CDR2 SVGAGI. The trim removed 2 bases at V and 3 bases at J, leaving 4 bases unmatched. As DNA, the CDR3 is TGTGCCAGCAGTTACGGGCTAGCGGGAGGAACAGATACGCAGTATTTT. Encoded protein: CASSYGLAGGTDTQYF.

The rearrangement links TRBV27 to TRBJ2-4; 12 bases match TRBD1. Germline CDR1 reads MNHEY; CDR2 reads SMNVEV (reference sequence). V was pared by 9 bases and J by 1 base, with 7 bases of the junction left unmatched. This CDR3 contains 16 residues. CDR3 sequence: CASMPGTGGAKNIQYF. The CDR3 DNA reads TGTGCCAGTATGCCCGGGACAGGGGGCGCCAAAAACATTCAGTACTTC.

The V call is TRBV28, the J call TRBJ2-5; 7 bases are shared with TRBD2. The CDR3 has 13 amino acids. Germline values: CDR1 MDHEN, CDR2 SYDVKM. V lost 3 bases to trimming and J lost 6 bases; unmatched junction nucleotides: 4. CDR3 DNA: TGTGCCAGCAGTTTCCAGGGAGGGCAGACCCAGTACTTC. Translating gives CASSFQGGQTQYF. The complete variable domain, with remaining parts taken from reference TRBV28 and TRBJ2-5, reads DVKVTQSSRYLVKRTGEKVFLECVQDMDHENMFWYRQDPGLGLRLIYFSYDVKMKEKGDIPEGYSVSREKKERFSLILESASTNQTSMYLCASSFQGGQTQYFGPGTRLLVL.

The chain employs TRBV3-1 (or the pseudogene TRBV3-2) and TRBJ1-6; TRBD1 might be the D (5 bases). Trimming stripped 4 bases from V and 8 bases from J, with 12 bases between. Looked up from germline, CDR1 is LGHDT and CDR2 is YNNKEL (reference sequence). The CDR3 runs 14 residues. The CDR3 region is CASSLISRDSPLHF. Here the CDR3 DNA reads TGTGCCAGCAGCCTTATTTCCAGGGATTCACCCCTCCACTTT.

The chain recombines TRBV6-4 with TRBJ2-3, with a weak D call TRBD2 (6 bases). V was cut by 3 bases and J by 6 bases, with 16 bases left in between. The CDR3 has 15 residues. Germline V gives CDR1 MRHNA, CDR2 SNTAGT. The CDR3: CASSEEGTGVDTQYF. The DNA of the CDR3 is TGTGCCAGCAGTGAGGAGGGTACGGGCGTGGATACGCAGTATTTT.

The chain links TRBV15 to TRBJ1-1; TRBD1 might be the D (5 bases). The V gene lost 3 bases and the J gene lost 1 base, with 18 bases spanning the gap. The CDR3 runs to 17 residues. Germline CDR1 LNHNV, CDR2 YYDKDF (reference sequence). The CDR3 nucleotides read TGTGCCACCAGCAGCGCGCCTCCCGGGAGGGGGAACACTGAAGCTTTCTTT. Protein sequence: CATSSAPPGRGNTEAFF.

This chain links TRBV5-5 with TRBJ2-5; TRBD2 agrees at 7 bases. Unmatched junction bases numbered 11, after V lost 5 bases and J lost 4 bases. Germline-derived CDR1 and CDR2 are SGHKS and YYEKEE (reference sequence). This CDR3 contains 15 residues. The CDR3 loop reads CASSVEGRGGETQYF. The CDR3 nucleotides read TGTGCCAGCAGTGTCGAGGGGAGGGGAGGAGAGACCCAGTACTTC.